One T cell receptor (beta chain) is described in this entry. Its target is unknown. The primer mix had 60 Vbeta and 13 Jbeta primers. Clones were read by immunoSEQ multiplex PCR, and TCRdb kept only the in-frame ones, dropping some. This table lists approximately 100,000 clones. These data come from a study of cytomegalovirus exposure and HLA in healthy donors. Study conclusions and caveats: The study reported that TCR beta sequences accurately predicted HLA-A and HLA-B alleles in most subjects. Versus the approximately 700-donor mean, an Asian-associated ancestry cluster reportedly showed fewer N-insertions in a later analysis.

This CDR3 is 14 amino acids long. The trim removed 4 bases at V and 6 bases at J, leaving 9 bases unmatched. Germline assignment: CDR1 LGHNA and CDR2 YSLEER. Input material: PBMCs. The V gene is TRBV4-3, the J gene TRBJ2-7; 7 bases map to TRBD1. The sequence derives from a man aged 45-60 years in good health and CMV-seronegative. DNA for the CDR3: TGCGCCAGCAGCCCGACCGACAGGGAAGTCGAGCAGTACTTC. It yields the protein CASSPTDREVEQYF.